This T cell receptor beta chain appears in the sequencing data of a study of shared clonotypes between healthy human individuals. Background on the study: Each donor's CD4 naive and CD4 memory cells filled three plates apiece, CD8 naive two, and CD8 memory one. General study points: On the whole, naive subsets had larger estimated richness than memory subsets had. Non-shared clonotypes were found to have lower generation probabilities than the clonotypes that were shared by all four of the sorted-subset donors.

CD45RO-negative, CCR7-selected cells formed the naive CD8 fraction, which excluded terminally differentiated effector memory CD45RA+ cells. Those who donated were healthy HIV-negative adults, with no recent acute infections or vaccinations reported. Sequenced by immunoSEQ multiplex PCR; TCRdb stores in-frame clones only, minus some. The profile shows approximately 1.9 million clones, around 93% of them singletons. Concerning this clone: Its antigen is not identified.

V was trimmed by 2 bases and J by 0 bases, leaving 8 bases between them. Germline assignment: CDR1 SGHTA and CDR2 FQGTGA. The CDR3 has 14 amino acids. The rearrangement uses TRBV7-3 and TRBJ2-7; D possibly corresponds to TRBD2 (5 bases). Sequenced material: naive CD8+ T cells from PBMCs. This TCR came from a man aged 18 to 30 in good health. Some clones in this sample may be carry-over from other donors' samples. CDR3 bases: TGTGCCAGCAGCTTATCGGGGTACTCCTACGAGCAGTACTTC. This encodes CASSLSGYSYEQYF.